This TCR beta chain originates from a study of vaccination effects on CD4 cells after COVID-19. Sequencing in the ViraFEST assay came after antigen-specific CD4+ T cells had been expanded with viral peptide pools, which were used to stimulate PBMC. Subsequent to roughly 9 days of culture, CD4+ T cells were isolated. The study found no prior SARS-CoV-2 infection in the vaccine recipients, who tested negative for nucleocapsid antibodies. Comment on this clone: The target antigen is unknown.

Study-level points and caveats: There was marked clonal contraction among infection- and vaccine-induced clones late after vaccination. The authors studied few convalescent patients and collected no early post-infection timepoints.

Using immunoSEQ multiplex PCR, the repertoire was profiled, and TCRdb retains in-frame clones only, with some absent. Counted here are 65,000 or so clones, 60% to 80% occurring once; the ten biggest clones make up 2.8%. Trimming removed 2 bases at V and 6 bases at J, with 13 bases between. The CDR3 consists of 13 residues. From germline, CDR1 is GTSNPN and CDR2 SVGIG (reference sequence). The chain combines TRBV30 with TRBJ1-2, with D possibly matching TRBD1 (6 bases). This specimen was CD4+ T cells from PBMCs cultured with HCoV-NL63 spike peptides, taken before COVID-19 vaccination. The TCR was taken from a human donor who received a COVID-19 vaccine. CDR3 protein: CAWSPGQTNGYTF. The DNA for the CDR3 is TGTGCCTGGAGTCCAGGACAGACTAATGGCTACACCTTC.